This is a list of T cell receptor beta chains from one sample in a study of cytomegalovirus exposure and HLA in healthy donors. The table came from immunoSEQ multiplex PCR; TCRdb's copy has only in-frame clones and leaves some out. The sample contains around 60,000 clones, 90% to 96% of which appear only once. The source material was PBMCs. These receptors were collected from a woman under 30 in good health and CMV-seronegative. CDR3s include the opening cysteine and the closing phenylalanine or tryptophan. A D gene is named only where the DNA matches it firmly. Expanded clones are given a class, and other clones once, few, many or no size at all.

j_gene: TRBJ2-3; d_gene: -; v_gene: TRBV6-1; abundance: -; CDR3nt: TGTGCCAGCAGTCCAGGGCATACCGGCGCAGATACGCAGTATTTT; CDR3aa: CASSPGHTGADTQYF
j_gene: TRBJ2-2; d_gene: TRBD1; v_gene: TRBV19; abundance: -; CDR3nt: TGTGCCACAGTTCCGGGACAGGGCACCGGGGAGCTGTTTTTT; CDR3aa: CATVPGQGTGELFF
j_gene: TRBJ1-2; d_gene: -; v_gene: TRBV18; abundance: -; CDR3nt: TGTGCCAGCTCACCCCCGGGACACAGCTATGGCTACACCTTC; CDR3aa: CASSPPGHSYGYTF
j_gene: TRBJ1-4; d_gene: -; v_gene: TRBV7-9; abundance: -; CDR3nt: TGTGCCAGCGGAACCGGACCCGGGAACCAAGGCCCCAATGAAAAACTGTTTTTT; CDR3aa: CASGTGPGNQGPNEKLFF
j_gene: TRBJ2-4; d_gene: -; v_gene: TRBV5-1; abundance: -; CDR3nt: TGCGCCAGCAGCTTGGGTGACACCAAAAACATTCAGTACTTC; CDR3aa: CASSLGDTKNIQYF
j_gene: TRBJ2-1; d_gene: TRBD2; v_gene: TRBV7-2; abundance: -; CDR3nt: TGTGCCAGCAGCTATCCCACCCCTCCGGGACTAGCGCCGAATGAGCAGTTCTTC; CDR3aa: CASSYPTPPGLAPNEQFF
j_gene: TRBJ2-7; d_gene: -; v_gene: TRBV20-1; abundance: -; CDR3nt: TGCAGTGCTAGAGAACCTAACGAGCAGTACTTC; CDR3aa: CSAREPNEQYF
j_gene: TRBJ2-1; d_gene: TRBD2; v_gene: TRBV2; abundance: -; CDR3nt: TGTGCCAGCAGGCGGGGGGTCTACAATGAGCAGTTCTTC; CDR3aa: CASRRGVYNEQFF
j_gene: TRBJ2-7; d_gene: -; v_gene: TRBV27; abundance: -; CDR3nt: TGTGCCAGCAGCGACAACTCCTACGAGCAGTACTTC; CDR3aa: CASSDNSYEQYF
j_gene: TRBJ2-7; d_gene: -; v_gene: TRBV7-2; abundance: -; CDR3nt: TGTGCCAGCAGCTTAGGGGAGCCTTACGAGCAGTACTTC; CDR3aa: CASSLGEPYEQYF
j_gene: TRBJ2-2; d_gene: -; v_gene: TRBV15; abundance: -; CDR3nt: TGTGCCACCAGCAGAGTTCCGCGGGGGCCCGTGGAGCTGTTTTTT; CDR3aa: CATSRVPRGPVELFF
j_gene: TRBJ2-3; d_gene: TRBD2; v_gene: TRBV10-3; abundance: -; CDR3nt: TGTGCCATCAGCCCCGGGGGGGGGACCCCGGGTACGCAGTATTTT; CDR3aa: CAISPGGGTPGTQYF
j_gene: TRBJ2-6; d_gene: TRBD2; v_gene: TRBV28; abundance: -; CDR3nt: TGTGCCAGCCTTGGGGGGGGAGCTGGGGCCAACGTCCTGACTTTC; CDR3aa: CASLGGGAGANVLTF
j_gene: TRBJ2-1; d_gene: TRBD1; v_gene: TRBV7-9; abundance: few; CDR3nt: TGTGCCAGCAACAGGGGGAGCTCCTACAATGAGCAGTTCTTC; CDR3aa: CASNRGSSYNEQFF
j_gene: TRBJ1-5; d_gene: TRBD1; v_gene: TRBV19; abundance: -; CDR3nt: TGTGCCAGTAGTAGGGGCACCGGGACAGGGAATCAGCCCCAGCATTTT; CDR3aa: CASSRGTGTGNQPQHF
j_gene: TRBJ2-1; d_gene: -; v_gene: TRBV7-9; abundance: -; CDR3nt: TGTGCCAGCAGCCCCCCGGGCGGTAGCGCCCCCTACAATGAGCAGTTCTTC; CDR3aa: CASSPPGGSAPYNEQFF
j_gene: TRBJ1-4; d_gene: -; v_gene: TRBV28; abundance: -; CDR3nt: TGTGCCAGCAGCCAGCCGGGGGGGAGTGAAAAACTGTTTTTT; CDR3aa: CASSQPGGSEKLFF
j_gene: TRBJ2-4; d_gene: TRBD1; v_gene: TRBV5-4; abundance: -; CDR3nt: TGTGCCAGCAGCTTGGAAGGCAGGGGGCACGGAAACATTCAGTACTTC; CDR3aa: CASSLEGRGHGNIQYF
j_gene: TRBJ1-5; d_gene: TRBD1; v_gene: TRBV27; abundance: -; CDR3nt: TGTGCCAGCAGTTCCCTACAGGGGTGGGGGAATCAGCCCCAGCATTTT; CDR3aa: CASSSLQGWGNQPQHF
j_gene: TRBJ2-6; d_gene: TRBD1; v_gene: TRBV5-6; abundance: -; CDR3nt: TGTGCCAGCAGCGGCCGGGACAGGGACTCCTCTGGGGCCAACGTCCTGACTTTC; CDR3aa: CASSGRDRDSSGANVLTF
j_gene: TRBJ1-5; d_gene: TRBD1; v_gene: TRBV9; abundance: -; CDR3nt: TGTGCCAGCAGCGTAACAACAGGGGAGGAGAGGTCCCATAGCAATCAGCCCCAGCATTTT; CDR3aa: CASSVTTGEERSHSNQPQHF
j_gene: TRBJ2-1; d_gene: TRBD2; v_gene: TRBV7-3; abundance: -; CDR3nt: TGTGCCAGCAGCTTAGTGGGGGAGGGTTACAATGAGCAGTTCTTC; CDR3aa: CASSLVGEGYNEQFF
j_gene: TRBJ2-2; d_gene: TRBD1; v_gene: TRBV7-9; abundance: -; CDR3nt: TGTGCCCCCAGGGCTGAAGGACAGGGAAACACCGGGGAGCTGTTTTTT; CDR3aa: CAPRAEGQGNTGELFF
j_gene: TRBJ1-4; d_gene: TRBD1; v_gene: TRBV2; abundance: -; CDR3nt: TGTGCCAGCAGCCCACGGACAGGGATCAATGAAAAACTGTTTTTT; CDR3aa: CASSPRTGINEKLFF
j_gene: TRBJ1-5; d_gene: TRBD1; v_gene: TRBV28; abundance: -; CDR3nt: TGTGCCAGCAGCCGGGACAGATTGGGCAATCAGCCCCAGCATTTT; CDR3aa: CASSRDRLGNQPQHF
j_gene: TRBJ2-5; d_gene: TRBD2; v_gene: TRBV6-5; abundance: -; CDR3nt: TGTGCCGCCGGGGGACTACAAGAGACCCAGTACTTC; CDR3aa: CAAGGLQETQYF
j_gene: TRBJ1-5; d_gene: TRBD1; v_gene: TRBV28; abundance: -; CDR3nt: TGTGCCAGCAGTCTACCCCCACAGGGGAAAAGCAATCAGCCCCAGCATTTT; CDR3aa: CASSLPPQGKSNQPQHF
j_gene: TRBJ2-3; d_gene: TRBD2; v_gene: TRBV19; abundance: -; CDR3nt: TGTGCCAGTAGTGCGACTAGCGGGGGAGGTACAGATACGCAGTATTTT; CDR3aa: CASSATSGGGTDTQYF
j_gene: TRBJ2-2; d_gene: TRBD1; v_gene: TRBV6-1; abundance: -; CDR3nt: TGTGCCAGCAGGGGGACAGTGAACACCGGGGAGCTGTTTTTT; CDR3aa: CASRGTVNTGELFF
j_gene: TRBJ1-1; d_gene: -; v_gene: TRBV10-3; abundance: -; CDR3nt: TGTGCCATCGGCGGACAGACCCTGAACACTGAAGCTTTCTTT; CDR3aa: CAIGGQTLNTEAFF
j_gene: TRBJ2-7; d_gene: -; v_gene: TRBV11-1; abundance: once; CDR3nt: TGTGCCAGCAGCACAGACCGAACGGCCTTCTACGAGCAGTACTTC; CDR3aa: CASSTDRTAFYEQYF
j_gene: TRBJ2-3; d_gene: -; v_gene: TRBV4-3; abundance: -; CDR3nt: TGCGCCAGCAGCCCCCCGGGGGATTCAGATACGCAGTATTTT; CDR3aa: CASSPPGDSDTQYF
j_gene: TRBJ2-1; d_gene: -; v_gene: TRBV11-1; abundance: -; CDR3nt: TGTGCCAGCAGCGGGTTCCCCGGGACACCAGAAAAATACAATGAGCAGTTCTTC; CDR3aa: CASSGFPGTPEKYNEQFF
j_gene: TRBJ2-2; d_gene: TRBD2; v_gene: TRBV4-2; abundance: -; CDR3nt: TGTGCCAGCAGCCAAGCCATAGCGGGAGTTGTCGGGGAGCTGTTTTTT; CDR3aa: CASSQAIAGVVGELFF
j_gene: TRBJ1-2; d_gene: TRBD1; v_gene: TRBV5-1; abundance: -; CDR3nt: TGCGCCAGCAGCCCGGACAGGGTCGGTGGCTACACCTTC; CDR3aa: CASSPDRVGGYTF
j_gene: TRBJ2-5; d_gene: TRBD1; v_gene: TRBV6-5; abundance: -; CDR3nt: TGTGCCAGCAGTTCTGCAGGGGGCGGTGTGGGAGAGACCCAGTACTTC; CDR3aa: CASSSAGGGVGETQYF
j_gene: TRBJ1-1; d_gene: -; v_gene: TRBV4-1; abundance: -; CDR3nt: TGCGCCAGCAGCCGCCCACCTGCGTCTGAAGCTTTCTTT; CDR3aa: CASSRPPASEAFF
j_gene: TRBJ1-1; d_gene: -; v_gene: TRBV2; abundance: once; CDR3nt: TGTGCCAGCAGTGAGACAGCGAACACTGAAGCTTTCTTT; CDR3aa: CASSETANTEAFF
j_gene: TRBJ1-5; d_gene: -; v_gene: TRBV11-2; abundance: -; CDR3nt: TGTGCCAGCAGCTTACGGGGTGAGAGCAATCAGCCCCAGCATTTT; CDR3aa: CASSLRGESNQPQHF
j_gene: TRBJ2-7; d_gene: TRBD2; v_gene: TRBV5-6; abundance: -; CDR3nt: TGTGCCAGCAGTTTGGGACTAAACCGGGACTACGAGCAGTACTTC; CDR3aa: CASSLGLNRDYEQYF
j_gene: TRBJ2-5; d_gene: TRBD1; v_gene: TRBV5-1; abundance: -; CDR3nt: TGCGCCAGCAGCCCAAATCAGGGGGTCCAAGAGACCCAGTACTTC; CDR3aa: CASSPNQGVQETQYF
j_gene: TRBJ2-1; d_gene: -; v_gene: TRBV11-2; abundance: -; CDR3nt: TGTGCCACCCAGGGGTCGCGGTACAATGAGCAGTTCTTC; CDR3aa: CATQGSRYNEQFF
j_gene: TRBJ2-7; d_gene: -; v_gene: TRBV20-1; abundance: -; CDR3nt: TGCAGTGCTAGAGTCCGCGGGGAGCAGTACTTC; CDR3aa: CSARVRGEQYF
j_gene: TRBJ1-1; d_gene: -; v_gene: TRBV18; abundance: -; CDR3nt: TGTGCCAGCTCACCGAGCGGGGGCCGGACTGAAGCTTTCTTT; CDR3aa: CASSPSGGRTEAFF
j_gene: TRBJ2-1; d_gene: TRBD2; v_gene: TRBV4-1; abundance: -; CDR3nt: TGCGCCAGCAGCCGGGAAGGCACCGGACTAGCGGCCTACAATGAGCAGTTCTTC; CDR3aa: CASSREGTGLAAYNEQFF